One T cell receptor (beta chain) is described in this entry. What it recognizes is unknown. TCRdb re-analysed the multiplex PCR reads in MiXCR, keeping a single row per CDR3 protein. The sample consists of fewer than 200,000 distinct CDR3 sequences, approximately 33% of them appearing once. These data originate in a study of breast tumors, draining lymph nodes, adjacent tissues. The study, taken as a whole, reports: Tumor TCR diversity was below lymph nodes but above nontumor tissue. Tumor and nontumor repertoires were significantly more similar in luminal-like than in basal-like breast cancer. Data only fit, rather than demonstrated, lymph node origin of most tumor T cells. Findings are consistent with lymph node origin and intratumoral expansion of most tumor T cells.

Axillary draining lymph nodes of breast cancer patients supplied the node samples. Sequences were obtained from axillary lymph node tissue. This receptor was identified in a female donor with breast cancer. Some clones in this sample may be carry-over from other donors' samples.

The CDR3 reads CASKAQGNRGEKLFF. In DNA, the CDR3 is TGTGCCAGCAAGGCCCAGGGCAACCGGGGTGAAAAACTGTTTTTT. The V call is TRBV2, the J call TRBJ1-4; TRBD1 might be the D (5 bases). CDR1 and CDR2 from the germline V gene are SNHLY and FYNNEI. V was pared by 7 bases and J by 7 bases, with 19 bases between. The CDR3 sequence is 15 residues long.